Included here is one T cell receptor (beta chain) sequence, with context. How the authors handled the data: Amplifying reference gene primers gave estimates of nucleated cell counts. Method: immunoSEQ multiplex PCR; TCRdb's copy keeps in-frame clones and lacks some. V, J and clone size are taken as reported in that table, and D and trimming were inferred from the DNA itself. The data show roughly 110,000 clones, over 80% seen once. This CDR3 comprises 13 residues. V lost 4 bases to trimming and J lost 1 base, with 8 bases between them. Germline V lookup: CDR1 SGDLS, CDR2 YYNGEE. This sample stems from a study of blood T cell repertoires in COVID-19. Whole-study context: The samples span acute and convalescent COVID-19 from the United States, Italy and Spain. The cDNA or gDNA used as material had been derived from T cells, B-cell-depleted T cells, or PBMCs.

Sequencing input: peripheral blood. The rearrangement joins TRBV9 to TRBJ1-2; maybe TRBD1 (5 bases). This clonotype was obtained from a woman aged 25-40 years with acute or convalescent COVID-19. For the CDR3, the DNA is TGTGCCAGCAGCAAAGACAGTAACTATGGCTACACCTTC. Encoded protein: CASSKDSNYGYTF.